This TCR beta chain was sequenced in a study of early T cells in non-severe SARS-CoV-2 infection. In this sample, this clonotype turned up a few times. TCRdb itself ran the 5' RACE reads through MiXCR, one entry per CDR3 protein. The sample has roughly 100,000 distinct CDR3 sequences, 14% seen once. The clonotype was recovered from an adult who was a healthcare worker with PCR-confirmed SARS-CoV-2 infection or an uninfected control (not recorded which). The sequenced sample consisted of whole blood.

CDR3 sequence reads: CASSQGNRVGEQYF. In DNA, the CDR3 is TGTGCCAGCAGCCAAGGCAACAGGGTTGGCGAGCAGTACTTC. The chain couples TRBV3-1 to TRBJ2-7, with a weak D call TRBD1 (6 bases). Trimming left V 1 base short and J 6 bases short, with 13 bases between. The CDR3 spans 14 residues. In germline, CDR1 is LGHDT, CDR2 YNNKEL (reference sequence).